These 13 T cell receptor beta chains came from one sample sequenced in a study of blood T cell repertoires in COVID-19. TCRdb's copy holds only in-frame clones and misses some; the assay was immunoSEQ multiplex PCR. The sample has almost 500,000 clones, approximately 90% seen once; the top ten hold 8.3%. The material sequenced was PBMCs or T cells enriched from blood (not recorded which). These receptors came from an older woman who had recovered from COVID-19.

The rearrangement joins TRBV5-1 to TRBJ1-2; TRBD1 might be the D (5 bases). Deletions cut 4 bases from V and 4 bases from J, with 11 bases between. CDR1 is SGHRS, CDR2 YFSETQ, per germline. The CDR3 has 13 residues. CDR3 DNA sequence: TGCGCCAGCAGCGCTCCAGGGATCTATGGCTACACCTTC. This encodes CASSAPGIYGYTF.

The chain employs TRBV9 and TRBJ1-4; D not resolved. This CDR3 region has 15 residues. CDR1 and CDR2 from the germline V gene are SGDLS and YYNGEE. V was cut by 0 bases and J by 8 bases, with 14 bases left in between. CDR3 in amino acids: CASSVAAGVEEKLFF. The CDR3 DNA reads as TGTGCCAGCAGCGTAGCTGCCGGGGTGGAGGAAAAACTGTTTTTT. Filled out from reference TRBV9 and TRBJ1-4, the complete variable domain reads DSGVTQTPKHLITATGQRVTLRCSPRSGDLSVYWYQQSLDQGLQFLIQYYNGEERAKGNILERFSAQQFPDLHSELNLSSLELGDSALYFCASSVAAGVEEKLFFGSGTQLSVL.

The chain links TRBV6-5 to TRBJ2-2; the D is unclear. The CDR3 runs to 11 residues. Trimming removed 7 bases at V and 7 bases at J, with 7 bases between. Germline loops: CDR1 MNHEY, CDR2 SVGAGI. CDR3 sequence reads: CASTESGELFF. Written as DNA, the CDR3 is TGTGCCAGCACCGAGAGCGGGGAGCTGTTTTTT.

The genes are TRBV28 and TRBJ1-3; the D is unclear. The germline V and J ends were trimmed by 5 bases and 0 bases, with 14 bases remaining between them. The germline V gene encodes CDR1 MDHEN and CDR2 SYDVKM. The CDR3 spans 16 residues. The CDR3 DNA reads TGTGCCAGCAGTCGCCCAACAGACGACTCTGGAAACACCATATATTTT. It is translated as CASSRPTDDSGNTIYF.

This rearrangement joins TRBV6-5 to TRBJ1-6, with D tentatively TRBD1 (6 bases). Germline CDR1 is MNHEY and CDR2 is SVGAGI. This CDR3 is built from 16 residues. V gave up 0 bases and J gave up 8 bases, with 14 bases separating them. The CDR3: CASSYSRRTAHSPLHF. CDR3 in DNA: TGTGCCAGCAGTTACTCGAGGAGGACAGCCCATTCACCCCTCCACTTT.

This clone occurred once. The rearrangement links TRBV10-3 to TRBJ2-7; 9 bases map to TRBD1. The ends lost 10 bases at V and 0 bases at J; junction bases unmatched: 13. This CDR3 comprises 16 residues. Germline-derived CDR1 and CDR2 are ENHRY and SYGVKD. The CDR3 here is CATLPGQGFPSYEQYV. For the CDR3, the DNA is TGTGCCACCTTACCGGGACAGGGATTTCCCTCCTACGAGCAGTACGTC.

The chain uses TRBV5-1 and TRBJ2-1; a weak D match, TRBD2 (7 bases). Trimming removed 0 bases at V and 4 bases at J, with 14 bases between. Germline V lookup: CDR1 SGHRS, CDR2 YFSETQ. The CDR3 consists of 16 residues. CDR3 sequence: CASSLVEGGIYNEQFF. CDR3 DNA sequence: TGCGCCAGCAGCTTGGTTGAGGGGGGGATTTACAATGAGCAGTTCTTC. Full variable domain (outside the CDR3, taken from reference TRBV5-1 and TRBJ2-1): KAGVTQTPRYLIKTRGQQVTLSCSPISGHRSVSWYQQTPGQGLQFLFEYFSETQRNKGNFPGRFSGRQFSNSRSEMNVSTLELGDSALYLCASSLVEGGIYNEQFFGPGTRLTVL.

This clone was observed a single time. The V gene is TRBV21-1, the J gene TRBJ2-3; TRBD1, as called in the table, went unchecked against the DNA. TRBV21-1 is listed as a pseudogene. The CDR3 runs to 14 residues. This CDR3 reads CASSKDRGGDTQYF. As DNA, the CDR3 is TGTGCCAGCAGCAAAGACAGGGGGGGAGATACGCAGTATTTT.

The genes are TRBV19 and TRBJ1-5, with D perhaps TRBD1 (6 bases). Germline CDR1 LNHDA, CDR2 SQIVND (reference sequence). V was shortened by 5 bases and J by 0 bases, with 11 bases between the two germline ends. The CDR3 has 15 residues. CDR3 residues: CASSEDSRSNQPQHF. The CDR3 DNA sequence: TGTGCCAGTAGTGAGGACAGTCGTAGCAATCAGCCCCAGCATTTT.

This chain uses TRBV27 with TRBJ2-7, with TRBD1 matching 8 bases. The germline gives CDR1 MNHEY, CDR2 SMNVEV (reference sequence). J gave up 4 bases and V 6 bases, and 8 bases lay outside the gene matches. The CDR3 has 14 residues. CDR3 loop: CASSPDRGFYEQYV. The CDR3, as DNA: TGTGCCAGCAGCCCCGACAGGGGTTTTTACGAGCAGTACGTC.

The chain has TRBV10-3 and TRBJ1-1; perhaps TRBD1 as D (6 bases). CDR3 size: 13 residues. CDR1 is ENHRY, CDR2 SYGVKD, per germline. Trimming cost V 10 bases and J 3 bases, with 15 bases left between them. CDR3 DNA: TGTGCCACCGGAGTAGGGGGAGACACTGAAGCTTTCTTT. It codes for CATGVGGDTEAFF.

Only one count was recorded for this clone. The J gene is TRBJ2-5, the V gene TRBV4-1; 10 bases are shared with TRBD2. This CDR3 has 19 residues. Germline V CDR1 and CDR2: MGHRA, YSYEKL. V lost 0 bases to trimming and J lost 5 bases; unmatched junction nucleotides: 15. The CDR3 sequence: CASSQDIVAGGPTGETQYF. In DNA, the CDR3 is TGCGCCAGCAGCCAAGATATAGTAGCGGGGGGCCCAACCGGGGAGACCCAGTACTTC.

The V and J genes are TRBV28 and TRBJ2-3, with D perhaps matching TRBD1 (6 bases). Germline V gene sequence: CDR1 MDHEN, CDR2 SYDVKM. With 3 bases removed from V and 4 bases from J, the gap between germline ends came to 14 bases. The CDR3 covers 15 residues. The CDR3 nucleotides are TGTGCCAGCAGTTTCGAAGGGGGTCGGGCAGATACGCAGTATTTT. Amino acids: CASSFEGGRADTQYF.